A selection of T cell receptor beta chains follows, all from one sample in a study of shared clonotypes between healthy human individuals. The method was immunoSEQ multiplex PCR; TCRdb's version includes in-frame clones alone and lacks a portion of them. This table has about 2 million clones, approximately 95% appearing once. Sequencing used naive CD4+ T cells sorted from blood. These receptors were collected from a man younger than 35 in good health. Both conserved end residues are part of each CDR3.

j_call: TRBJ2-7; v_call: TRBV5-1; cdr3_aa: CASSPEGLSSYEQYF
j_call: TRBJ2-7; v_call: TRBV18; cdr3_aa: CASSPTGFEQYF
j_call: TRBJ1-2; v_call: TRBV6-1; cdr3_aa: CASTVRSNYGYTF
j_call: TRBJ2-2; v_call: TRBV7-9; cdr3_aa: CASSSTRANTGELFF
j_call: TRBJ2-7; v_call: TRBV5-1; cdr3_aa: CASSLLQGLSYEQYF
j_call: TRBJ1-5; v_call: TRBV28; cdr3_aa: CASSFGRWNQPQHF
j_call: TRBJ2-7; v_call: TRBV18; cdr3_aa: CASSPASGGTYEQYF
j_call: TRBJ2-7; v_call: TRBV11-3; cdr3_aa: CASSSSGSGTGDYEQYF
j_call: TRBJ2-5; v_call: TRBV7-9; cdr3_aa: CASSLGLRGITETQYF
j_call: TRBJ2-1; v_call: TRBV4-3; cdr3_aa: CASSQEGTMDNEQFF
j_call: TRBJ2-2; v_call: TRBV19; cdr3_aa: CASGKTGNTGELFF
j_call: TRBJ1-6; v_call: TRBV7-2; cdr3_aa: CASSLYAGTAIGRNSPLHF
j_call: TRBJ1-5; v_call: TRBV28; cdr3_aa: CASSFSASNQPQHF
j_call: TRBJ1-1; v_call: TRBV4-3; cdr3_aa: CASTGDTLGNTEAFF
j_call: TRBJ2-7; v_call: TRBV30; cdr3_aa: CAWSPPRGTTYSLGQYF
j_call: TRBJ2-5; v_call: TRBV6-5; cdr3_aa: CASSSTDRTPLETQYF
j_call: TRBJ2-2; v_call: TRBV11-2; cdr3_aa: CASSHTDTGELFF
j_call: TRBJ2-5; v_call: TRBV10-1; cdr3_aa: CASSRSLQETQYF
j_call: TRBJ2-2; v_call: TRBV6-6; cdr3_aa: CASSYFRQDNTGELFF
j_call: TRBJ2-1; v_call: TRBV2; cdr3_aa: CASSEGTSGYEQFF
j_call: TRBJ1-5; v_call: TRBV27; cdr3_aa: CASSPLGDSNQPQHF
j_call: TRBJ1-4; v_call: TRBV5-1; cdr3_aa: CASSLGSGNSNEKLFF
j_call: TRBJ1-2; v_call: TRBV10-3; cdr3_aa: CASRQGGYGYTF
j_call: TRBJ2-1; v_call: TRBV28; cdr3_aa: CASSSPGTYNEQFF
j_call: TRBJ2-6; v_call: TRBV4-3; cdr3_aa: CASSQDRGIHSGANVLTF
j_call: TRBJ1-5; v_call: TRBV10-3; cdr3_aa: CAISPQDSNQPQHF
j_call: TRBJ2-5; v_call: TRBV6-1; cdr3_aa: CASSESGVPAQYF
j_call: TRBJ2-3; v_call: TRBV4-1; cdr3_aa: CASSQSGTGLSGDTQYF
j_call: TRBJ2-7; v_call: TRBV6-5; cdr3_aa: CASSPRTSGSNEQYF
j_call: TRBJ1-4; v_call: TRBV6-1; cdr3_aa: CASSAHVRNEKLFF
j_call: TRBJ2-1; v_call: TRBV19; cdr3_aa: CASSHHSGSYNEQFF
j_call: TRBJ2-3; v_call: TRBV10-3; cdr3_aa: CAISEGLAGGDTQYF
j_call: TRBJ1-5; v_call: TRBV19; cdr3_aa: CASSKLTGGRGNQPQHF